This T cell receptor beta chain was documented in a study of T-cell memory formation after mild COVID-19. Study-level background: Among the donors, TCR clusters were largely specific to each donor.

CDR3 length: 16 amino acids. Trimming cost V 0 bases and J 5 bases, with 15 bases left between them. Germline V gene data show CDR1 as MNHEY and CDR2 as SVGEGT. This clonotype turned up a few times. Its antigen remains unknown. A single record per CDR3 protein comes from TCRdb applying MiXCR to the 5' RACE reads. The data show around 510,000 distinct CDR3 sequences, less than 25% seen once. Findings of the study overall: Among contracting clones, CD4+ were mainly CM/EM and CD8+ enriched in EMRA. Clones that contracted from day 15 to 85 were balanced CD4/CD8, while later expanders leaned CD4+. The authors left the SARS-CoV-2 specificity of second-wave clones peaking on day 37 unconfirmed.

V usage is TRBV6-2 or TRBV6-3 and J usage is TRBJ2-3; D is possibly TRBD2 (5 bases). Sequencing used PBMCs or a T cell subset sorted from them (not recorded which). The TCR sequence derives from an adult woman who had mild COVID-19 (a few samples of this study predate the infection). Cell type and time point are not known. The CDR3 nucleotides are TGTGCCAGCAGTTACTCGGTAGCGAACTACCTAGATACGCAGTATTTT. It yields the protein CASSYSVANYLDTQYF.